The rows below give T cell receptor beta chains drawn from one sample of a study of blood T cells in healthy people across ages. TCRdb ran MiXCR on the 5' RACE reads and lists one entry per CDR3 protein. The profile covers hundreds of thousands of distinct CDR3 sequences, with approximately 30% appearing a single time and 15% to 17% taken by the ten largest. The material sequenced was blood. The source of these receptors is a woman older than 75 in good health. Each CDR3 is given without its conserved first and last residue.

j_call: TRBJ1-5
v_call: TRBV20-1
cdr3_aa: SAGTGGGQPQH

j_call: TRBJ1-2
v_call: TRBV30
cdr3_aa: AWSLSRGHYGYT

j_call: TRBJ2-5
v_call: TRBV19
cdr3_aa: ASSEASGGPQY

j_call: TRBJ2-3
v_call: TRBV20-1
cdr3_aa: SASAGQDSTDTQY

j_call: TRBJ1-1
v_call: TRBV6-5
cdr3_aa: ASTLRRGLGTEAF

j_call: TRBJ1-2
v_call: TRBV7-2
cdr3_aa: ASSLDISRGGAGYT

j_call: TRBJ2-4
v_call: TRBV28
cdr3_aa: ASSPPEDIQY

j_call: TRBJ1-2
v_call: TRBV20-1
cdr3_aa: SASQRYYGYT

j_call: TRBJ2-6
v_call: TRBV28
cdr3_aa: ASRQGPGANVLT

j_call: TRBJ1-2
v_call: TRBV7-2
cdr3_aa: ASSLVQMDYGYT

j_call: TRBJ2-3
v_call: TRBV15
cdr3_aa: TTSRAGYTPDTQY

j_call: TRBJ2-5
v_call: TRBV3-1
cdr3_aa: ASSQDNRAKTQY

j_call: TRBJ2-5
v_call: TRBV5-1
cdr3_aa: ASSLVGGECAEQY

j_call: TRBJ2-1
v_call: TRBV9
cdr3_aa: ASSVEGGGEQF

j_call: TRBJ2-7
v_call: TRBV20-1
cdr3_aa: SARLAGFHYEQY

j_call: TRBJ1-1
v_call: TRBV30
cdr3_aa: AWSTTGNTEAF

j_call: TRBJ1-2
v_call: TRBV13
cdr3_aa: ASSLRVGDYGYT

j_call: TRBJ1-4
v_call: TRBV9
cdr3_aa: ASSPRQGSTNEKLF

j_call: TRBJ1-1
v_call: TRBV5-1
cdr3_aa: ASSFGGRGKTEAF

j_call: TRBJ2-7
v_call: TRBV6-1
cdr3_aa: ASSVERGYYEQY

j_call: -
v_call: TRBV5-1
cdr3_aa: ASSRGDGKTQY

j_call: TRBJ1-1
v_call: TRBV5-6
cdr3_aa: ASSFRRGTGTYNTEAF

j_call: TRBJ1-4
v_call: TRBV5-1
cdr3_aa: ASSKTGFATNEKLF

j_call: TRBJ2-7
v_call: TRBV28
cdr3_aa: ASSGTGRHEQY

j_call: TRBJ2-3
v_call: TRBV5-4
cdr3_aa: ASSYGLAASDTQY

j_call: TRBJ2-4
v_call: TRBV7-2
cdr3_aa: ASSLRTGGLLNIQY

j_call: TRBJ1-5
v_call: TRBV7-8
cdr3_aa: ASSLEQGIWQPQH

j_call: TRBJ1-2
v_call: TRBV27
cdr3_aa: ASSSFTLIDGYT

j_call: TRBJ2-1
v_call: TRBV5-6
cdr3_aa: ASSPAGGREQF

j_call: TRBJ2-1
v_call: TRBV10-3
cdr3_aa: AISGLAGFSSYNEQF

j_call: TRBJ1-2
v_call: TRBV2
cdr3_aa: ASSERAANCGYT

j_call: TRBJ1-4
v_call: TRBV5-1
cdr3_aa: ASRSWTNEKLF

j_call: TRBJ1-2
v_call: TRBV20-1
cdr3_aa: SAGGPVYGYT

j_call: TRBJ1-1
v_call: TRBV15
cdr3_aa: ATSRVRKRGAETEAF

j_call: TRBJ1-6
v_call: TRBV2
cdr3_aa: ASSGTVGNSPLH

j_call: TRBJ2-7
v_call: TRBV7-8
cdr3_aa: ASSLETGGMGNEQY

j_call: TRBJ2-7
v_call: TRBV5-1
cdr3_aa: ASSLEGTPYEQY

j_call: TRBJ2-5
v_call: TRBV20-1
cdr3_aa: SAPKGGAQETQY

j_call: TRBJ2-5
v_call: TRBV2
cdr3_aa: ASSAVGGGQETQY

j_call: TRBJ2-1
v_call: TRBV7-2
cdr3_aa: ASSIRGRGANEQF

j_call: TRBJ2-7
v_call: TRBV28
cdr3_aa: ASLHRDRGYEQY

j_call: TRBJ2-1
v_call: TRBV7-2
cdr3_aa: ASSFFRTSGSDERF